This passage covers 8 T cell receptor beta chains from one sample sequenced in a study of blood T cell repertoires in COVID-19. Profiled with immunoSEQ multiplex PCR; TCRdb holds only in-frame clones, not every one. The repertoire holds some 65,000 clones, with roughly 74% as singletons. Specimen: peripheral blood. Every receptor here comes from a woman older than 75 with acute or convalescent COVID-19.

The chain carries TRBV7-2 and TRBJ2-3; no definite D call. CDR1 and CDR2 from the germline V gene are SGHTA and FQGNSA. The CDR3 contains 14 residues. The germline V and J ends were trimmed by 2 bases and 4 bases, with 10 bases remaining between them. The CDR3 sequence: CASSLPGRSDTQYF. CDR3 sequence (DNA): TGTGCCAGCAGCTTACCGGGTCGATCAGATACGCAGTATTTT. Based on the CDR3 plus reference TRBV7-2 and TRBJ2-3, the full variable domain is GAGVSQSPSNKVTEKGKDVELRCDPISGHTALYWYRQSLGQGLEFLIYFQGNSAPDKSGLPSDRFSAERTGGSVSTLTIQRTQQEDSAVYLCASSLPGRSDTQYFGPGTRLTVL.

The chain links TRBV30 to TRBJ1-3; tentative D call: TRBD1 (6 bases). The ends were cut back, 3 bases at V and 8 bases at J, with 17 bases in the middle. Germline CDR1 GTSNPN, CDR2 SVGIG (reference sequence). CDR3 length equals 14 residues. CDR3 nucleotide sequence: TGTGCCTGGAGCACAGGGACCTGGGGAGACACCATATATTTT. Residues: CAWSTGTWGDTIYF.

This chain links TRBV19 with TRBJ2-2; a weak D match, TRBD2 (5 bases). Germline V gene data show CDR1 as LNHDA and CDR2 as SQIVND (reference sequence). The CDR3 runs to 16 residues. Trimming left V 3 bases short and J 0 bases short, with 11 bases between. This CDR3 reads CASSIQSGANTGELFF. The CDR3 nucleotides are TGTGCCAGTAGTATCCAGAGCGGAGCGAACACCGGGGAGCTGTTTTTT.

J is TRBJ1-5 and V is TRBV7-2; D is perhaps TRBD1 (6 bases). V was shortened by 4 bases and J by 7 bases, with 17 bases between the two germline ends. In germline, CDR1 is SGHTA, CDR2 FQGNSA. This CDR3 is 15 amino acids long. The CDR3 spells CASSWIQGNGQPQHF. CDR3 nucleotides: TGTGCCAGCAGCTGGATACAGGGAAATGGCCAGCCCCAGCATTTT.

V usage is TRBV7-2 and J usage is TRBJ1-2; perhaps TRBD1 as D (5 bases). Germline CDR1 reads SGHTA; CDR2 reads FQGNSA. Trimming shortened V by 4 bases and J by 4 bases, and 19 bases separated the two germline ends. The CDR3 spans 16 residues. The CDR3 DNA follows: TGTGCCAGCAGCTCCCCCGGGGCGGGAATTACCTATGGCTACACCTTC. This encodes CASSSPGAGITYGYTF. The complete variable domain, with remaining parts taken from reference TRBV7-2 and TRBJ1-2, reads GAGVSQSPSNKVTEKGKDVELRCDPISGHTALYWYRQSLGQGLEFLIYFQGNSAPDKSGLPSDRFSAERTGGSVSTLTIQRTQQEDSAVYLCASSSPGAGITYGYTFGSGTRLTVV.

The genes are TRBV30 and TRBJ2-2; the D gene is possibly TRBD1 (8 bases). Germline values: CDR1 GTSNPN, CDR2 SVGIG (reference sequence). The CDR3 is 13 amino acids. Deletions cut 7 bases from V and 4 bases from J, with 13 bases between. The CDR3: CALQGGVTGELFF. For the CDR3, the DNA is TGTGCCTTACAGGGGGGGGTCACCGGGGAGCTGTTTTTT. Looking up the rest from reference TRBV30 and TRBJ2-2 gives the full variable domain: SQTIHQWPATLVQPVGSPLSLECTVEGTSNPNLYWYRQAAGRGLQLLFYSVGIGQISSEVPQNLSASRPQDRQFILSSKKLLLSDSGFYLCALQGGVTGELFFGEGSRLTVL.

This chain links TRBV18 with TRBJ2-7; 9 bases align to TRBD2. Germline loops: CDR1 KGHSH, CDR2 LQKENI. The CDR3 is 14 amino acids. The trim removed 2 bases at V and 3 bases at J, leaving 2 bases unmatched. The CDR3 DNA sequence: TGTGCCAGCTCACCAGCGGGAGGGCGCTACGAGCAGTACTTC. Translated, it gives CASSPAGGRYEQYF.

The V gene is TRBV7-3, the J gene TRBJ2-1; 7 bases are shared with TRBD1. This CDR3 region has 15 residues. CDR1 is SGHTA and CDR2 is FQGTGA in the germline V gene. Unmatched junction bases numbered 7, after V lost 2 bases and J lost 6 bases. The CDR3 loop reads CASSLEGAFGNEQFF. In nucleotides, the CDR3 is TGTGCCAGCAGCTTAGAGGGGGCCTTTGGCAATGAGCAGTTCTTC.